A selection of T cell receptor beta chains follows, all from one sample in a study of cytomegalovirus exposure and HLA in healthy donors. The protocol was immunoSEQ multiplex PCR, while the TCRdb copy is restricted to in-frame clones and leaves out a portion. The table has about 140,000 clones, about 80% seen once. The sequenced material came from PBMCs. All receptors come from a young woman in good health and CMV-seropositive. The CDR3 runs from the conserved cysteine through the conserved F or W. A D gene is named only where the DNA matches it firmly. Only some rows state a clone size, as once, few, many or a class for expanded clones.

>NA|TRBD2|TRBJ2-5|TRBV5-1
CASSLVAGGQETQYF
TGCGCCAGCAGCTTGGTAGCGGGGGGCCAAGAGACCCAGTACTTC
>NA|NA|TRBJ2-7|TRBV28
CASSPLGPSGVEQYF
TGTGCCAGCAGCCCCCTGGGACCTTCAGGGGTGGAGCAGTACTTC
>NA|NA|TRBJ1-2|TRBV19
CASKRGEKVYTF
TGTGCCAGTAAACGGGGGGAAAAAGTCTACACCTTC
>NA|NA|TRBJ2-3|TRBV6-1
CASTRGTDTQYF
TGTGCCAGCACCCGGGGGACAGATACGCAGTATTTT
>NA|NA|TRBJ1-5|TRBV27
CASREVPGGNQPQHF
TGTGCCAGCAGAGAGGTCCCGGGGGGCAATCAGCCCCAGCATTTT
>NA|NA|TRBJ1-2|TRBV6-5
CASSYQQNYGYTF
TGTGCCAGCAGTTACCAACAGAACTATGGCTACACCTTC
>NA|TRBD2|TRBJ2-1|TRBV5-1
CASSLGLAGAYNEQFF
TGCGCCAGCAGCTTGGGGCTAGCGGGGGCCTACAATGAGCAGTTCTTC
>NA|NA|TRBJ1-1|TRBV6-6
CASNRGSHTEAFF
TGTGCCAGCAATCGGGGTTCTCACACTGAAGCTTTCTTT
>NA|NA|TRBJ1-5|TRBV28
CASSFRGGGQPQHF
TGTGCCAGCAGTTTTAGGGGCGGTGGTCAGCCCCAGCATTTT
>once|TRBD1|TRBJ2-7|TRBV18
CASSLGTGGNEQYF
TGTGCCAGCTCTCTCGGGACAGGGGGCAACGAGCAGTACTTC
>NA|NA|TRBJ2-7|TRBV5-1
CASGRDGSSYEQYF
TGCGCCAGCGGAAGGGACGGGAGCTCCTACGAGCAGTACTTC
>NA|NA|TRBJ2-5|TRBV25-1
CASSEGGQETQYF
TGTGCCAGCAGTGAAGGCGGCCAAGAGACCCAGTACTTC
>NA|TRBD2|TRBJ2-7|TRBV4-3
CASSRASGGTGYEQYF
TGCGCCAGCAGCCGCGCTAGCGGGGGGACCGGCTACGAGCAGTACTTC
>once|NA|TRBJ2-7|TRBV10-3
CASREDTRTAEQYF
TGTGCCTCAAGGGAGGACACAAGGACGGCCGAGCAGTACTTC
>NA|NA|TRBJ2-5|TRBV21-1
CASSKALRGAKTQYF
TGTGCCAGCAGCAAAGCTCTCCGAGGTGCGAAGACCCAGTACTTC
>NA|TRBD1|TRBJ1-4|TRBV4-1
CASSQDGYRGNEKLFF
TGCGCCAGCAGCCAAGATGGGTACAGGGGAAATGAAAAACTGTTTTTT
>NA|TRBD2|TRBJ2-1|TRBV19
CASSKRTSGGEKGEQFF
TGTGCCAGTAGTAAGAGGACTAGCGGGGGAGAAAAAGGTGAGCAGTTCTTC
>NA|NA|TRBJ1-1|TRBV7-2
CASSVGANTEAFF
TGTGCCAGCAGCGTCGGTGCGAACACTGAAGCTTTCTTT
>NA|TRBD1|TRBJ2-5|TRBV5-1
CASSSGQAETQYF
TGCGCCAGCAGCTCGGGACAGGCAGAGACCCAGTACTTC
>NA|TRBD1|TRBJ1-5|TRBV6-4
CASSTTGSNQPQHF
TGTGCCAGCAGTACGACAGGGAGCAATCAGCCCCAGCATTTT
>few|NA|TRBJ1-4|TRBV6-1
CASRGDNVKLFF
TGTGCCAGCAGAGGGGACAATGTAAAACTGTTTTTT
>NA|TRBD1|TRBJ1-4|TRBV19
CASSRRDRGWELFF
TGTGCCAGTAGCCGAAGGGACAGGGGATGGGAACTGTTTTTT
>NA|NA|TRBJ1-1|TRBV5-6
CASSWGQNTEAFF
TGTGCCAGCAGCTGGGGACAGAACACTGAAGCTTTCTTT
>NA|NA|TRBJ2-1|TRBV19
CASSLSRDFPQFF
TGTGCCAGTAGTCTTAGCCGGGACTTCCCCCAGTTCTTC
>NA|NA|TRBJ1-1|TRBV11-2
CASSLGVLQGEIF
TGTGCCAGCAGCTTAGGGGTTTTACAGGGAGAGATCTTT
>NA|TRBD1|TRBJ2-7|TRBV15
CATSRMRGHYEQYF
TGTGCCACCAGCAGAATGAGGGGGCACTACGAGCAGTACTTC
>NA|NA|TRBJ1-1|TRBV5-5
CASSAGGNTEAFF
TGTGCCAGCAGTGCCGGGGGGAACACTGAAGCTTTCTTT
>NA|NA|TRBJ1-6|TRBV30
CAWRRRESPLHF
TGTGCCTGGCGTAGAAGAGAATCACCCCTCCACTTT
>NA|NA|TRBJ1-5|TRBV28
CASSFDKLDQPQHF
TGTGCCAGCAGCTTTGACAAGTTGGATCAGCCCCAGCATTTT
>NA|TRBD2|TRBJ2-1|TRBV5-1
CASSVGLGMAYDEQFF
TGCGCCAGCAGCGTAGGACTAGGAATGGCTTACGATGAGCAGTTCTTC
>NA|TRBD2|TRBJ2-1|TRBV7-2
CASNSSGGASYNEQFF
TGTGCCAGCAACTCTAGCGGGGGGGCGTCCTACAATGAGCAGTTCTTC
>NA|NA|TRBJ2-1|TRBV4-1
CASSQVDLISYNEQFF
TGCGCCAGCAGCCAAGTCGACTTGATCTCCTACAATGAGCAGTTCTTC
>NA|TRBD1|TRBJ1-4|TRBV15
CATSRAFDRGGEKLFF
TGTGCCACCAGCAGAGCGTTTGACAGGGGGGGTGAAAAACTGTTTTTT
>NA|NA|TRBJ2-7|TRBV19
CASSSKDWTSYEQYF
TGTGCCAGTAGTAGCAAGGACTGGACGTCCTACGAGCAGTACTTC
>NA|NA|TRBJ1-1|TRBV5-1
CASSLSLQGLNTEAFF
TGCGCCAGCAGCTTGTCATTGCAGGGCTTGAACACTGAAGCTTTCTTT
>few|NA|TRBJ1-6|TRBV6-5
CASSYSIQGSPLHF
TGTGCCAGCAGTTACTCAATACAGGGTTCACCCCTCCACTTT
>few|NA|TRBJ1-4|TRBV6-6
CASSYEGTNEKLFF
TGTGCCAGCAGTTACGAGGGTACTAATGAAAAACTGTTTTTT
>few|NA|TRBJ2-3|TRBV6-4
CASSREPSTDTQYF
TGTGCCAGCAGTCGAGAACCTAGCACAGATACGCAGTATTTT
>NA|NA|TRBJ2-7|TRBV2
CATVPTGYYEQYF
TGTGCTACGGTCCCGACAGGTTACTACGAGCAGTACTTC
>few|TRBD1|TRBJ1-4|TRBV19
CASSTRTGTGEKLFF
TGTGCCAGTAGTACCAGGACAGGGACAGGTGAAAAACTGTTTTTT
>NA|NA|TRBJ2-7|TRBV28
CASSLQTYEQYF
TGTGCCAGCAGTTTACAGACCTACGAGCAGTACTTC
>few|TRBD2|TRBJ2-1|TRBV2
CASSAGTSANNEQFF
TGTGCCAGCAGCGCCGGGACTAGCGCGAACAATGAGCAGTTCTTC
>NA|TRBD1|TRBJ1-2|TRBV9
CASSVGQGDYGYTF
TGTGCCAGCAGCGTTGGACAGGGCGACTATGGCTACACCTTC
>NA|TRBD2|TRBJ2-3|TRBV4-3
CASSPRLAGGRDTQYF
TGCGCCAGCAGCCCGCGACTAGCGGGGGGCCGGGATACGCAGTATTTT